Sequencing of this TCR beta chain was carried out in a study of blood T cell repertoires in COVID-19. Study summary: Acute-phase and convalescent COVID-19 samples originated in the United States, Italy and Spain. The analysed material was cDNA or gDNA that came from T cells, B-cell-depleted T cells, or PBMCs.

As originally analysed: Using reference gene primer amplification, nucleated cell counts were estimated. Produced via immunoSEQ multiplex PCR; TCRdb's table is partial and in-frame only. The DNA gave D and trimming, while V, J and clone size come from that table. The data hold 260,000 or so clones, with over 75% observed a single time. The CDR3 length is 16 residues. From germline, CDR1 is LGHNA and CDR2 YNFKEQ. V was pared by 3 bases and J by 7 bases, with 8 bases of the junction left unmatched. The receptor comes from a human donor in a cohort sampled during active COVID-19. The genes are TRBV4-2 and TRBJ2-3; TRBD2 matches 12 bases. The sample comprised peripheral blood. As DNA, the CDR3 is TGTGCCAGCAGCCAGGAAACTAGCGGGGGGCCAAATACGCAGTATTTT. Residues: CASSQETSGGPNTQYF.